The present TCR beta chain was sequenced within a study of blood T cell repertoires in COVID-19. About the study: PBMCs, B-cell-depleted T cells, or T cells were the source of the cDNA or gDNA that made up the material.

This clone appeared a single time. Looked up from germline, CDR1 is DFQATT and CDR2 is SNEGSKA (reference sequence). V gave up 3 bases and J gave up 7 bases, with 18 bases separating them. The CDR3 length is 14 residues. As handled by the study authors: Amplified reference gene primers provided the basis for estimating nucleated cell counts. Libraries were prepared by immunoSEQ multiplex PCR; TCRdb keeps only in-frame clonotypes and omits some of them. V and J calls and clone size come straight from that table; D and trimming were deduced from the DNA. The repertoire has 300,000 to 350,000 clones, 80% to 90% of them found once; the top ten carry under 2.5%. Each participant's cohort was designated according to participant-reported clinical history.

The sequence was collected from a man younger than 45 who had recovered from COVID-19. The J gene is TRBJ1-2, the V gene TRBV20-1, with D perhaps TRBD1 (6 bases). The sequenced sample was PBMCs or T cells enriched from blood (not recorded which). As DNA, the CDR3 is TGCAGTGCTAGTCAGGGGAAGGGAAGTGCTGGCTACACCTTC. This sequence encodes CSASQGKGSAGYTF.